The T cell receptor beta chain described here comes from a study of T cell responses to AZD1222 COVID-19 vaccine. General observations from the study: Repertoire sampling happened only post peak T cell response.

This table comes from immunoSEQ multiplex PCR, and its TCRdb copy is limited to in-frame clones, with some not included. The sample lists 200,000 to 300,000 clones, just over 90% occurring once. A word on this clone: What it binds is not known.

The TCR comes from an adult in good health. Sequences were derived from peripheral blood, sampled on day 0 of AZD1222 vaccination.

The DNA for the CDR3 is TGTGCCAGCAGCCAAAATGTGGGGGGCAACTACAATGAGCAGTTCTTC. It encodes CASSQNVGGNYNEQFF. V and J are TRBV3-1 (or the pseudogene TRBV3-2) and TRBJ2-1; D is possibly TRBD1 or TRBD2 (6 bases each). In germline, CDR1 is LGHDT, CDR2 YNNKEL (reference sequence). Trimming removed 2 bases from V and 3 bases from J, with 14 bases in between. The CDR3 totals 16 residues.